This TCR beta chain was identified during a study of T cell changes during pregnancy in multiple sclerosis. CDR3 length equals 15 residues. CDR1 is SGHRS, CDR2 YFSETQ, per germline. Trimming shortened V by 0 bases and J by 0 bases, and 10 bases separated the two germline ends. In this sample, this clone turned up once. Some clones are missing from TCRdb's copy, which holds only in-frame ones; the method was immunoSEQ multiplex PCR. Among tens of thousands of clones listed, around 93% were seen once. This clonotype was obtained from a female donor with multiple sclerosis, enrolled in a pregnancy study. V is TRBV5-1 and J is TRBJ2-7; D perhaps matches TRBD1 (6 bases). Specimen: peripheral blood, collected before pregnancy. This CDR3 reads CASSLETGLSYEQYF. The CDR3 DNA sequence: TGCGCCAGCAGCTTGGAGACAGGTCTCTCCTACGAGCAGTACTTC.